Below, 29 T cell receptor beta chains from the same sample are listed, as sequenced in a study of spatial heterogeneity in lung cancer. The study, taken as a whole, reports: Tumoral mutation counts were tracked by counts of expanded intratumoral alpha and beta TCRs.

The time point was: sample taken at primary tumor resection. Antigens for these TCRs are unknown. MiXCR, run by TCRdb on the 5' RACE reads, gives a single entry per CDR3 protein. The repertoire includes some 96,000 distinct CDR3 sequences, 4% to 4.5% of them detected once, and roughly 20% sits in the top ten. The specimen was lung tumor tissue, collected at surgery. All receptors derive from a male donor with early-stage non-small cell lung cancer.

This clonotype was seen ten or more times. This chain links TRBV6-1 with TRBJ2-2; no clear D gene. The CDR3 runs to 14 residues. V lost 5 bases and J lost 3, with 10 bases in between. The V gene's germline CDR1 is MNHNS and CDR2 SASEGT. In DNA form, the CDR3 reads TGTGCCAGCAGTAGAGGCAAGGACACCGGGGAGCTGTTTTTT. As protein: CASSRGKDTGELFF.

This clonotype was seen repeatedly, ten times or more. The chain carries TRBV7-6 and TRBJ2-3; 10 positions agree with TRBD2. This CDR3 is built from 17 residues. Trimming at V came to 2 bases and at J to 2 bases, leaving 7 bases not matched to a gene. CDR1 and CDR2 (germline): SGHVS, FNYEAQ. CDR3: CASSLSGRDPNTDTQYF. In DNA form, the CDR3 reads TGTGCCAGCAGCTTAAGCGGGAGGGATCCAAACACAGATACGCAGTATTTT.

This clonotype has at least ten counts. The J gene is TRBJ2-3, the V gene TRBV5-1; D is uncertain. Germline CDR1 SGHRS, CDR2 YFSETQ. The CDR3 is 14 amino acids. The V and J ends lost 0 bases and 0 bases respectively, with 5 bases between them. This chain's CDR3 is CASSLGESTDTQYF. For the CDR3, the DNA is TGCGCCAGCAGCTTGGGCGAGAGCACAGATACGCAGTATTTT.

This sequence joins TRBV3-1 and TRBJ2-5; 8 bases align to TRBD2. Germline CDR1 LGHDT, CDR2 YNNKEL (reference sequence). V trimming: 0 bases; J trimming: 4 bases; junction bases outside the gene matches: 4. CDR3 size: 15 residues. CDR3 sequence (DNA): TGTGCCAGCAGCCAAGAGCCAGCGGGAGCAGAGACCCAGTACTTC. Translated, it gives CASSQEPAGAETQYF.

At least ten counts were recorded for this clonotype. CDR3 coding DNA: TGTGCCAGCAGCAAAAGGTGGCAGGGGGCGGACAATGAGCAGTTCTTC. Amino acids: CASSKRWQGADNEQFF. This chain connects TRBV21-1 to TRBJ2-1; TRBD1, the table's D call, was not compared with the DNA. TRBV21-1 is assigned pseudogene status. The length of the CDR3 is 16 residues.

In this sample, this clonotype turned up many times. The gene calls are TRBV6-5 and TRBJ2-5; possible D gene TRBD2, 5 bases. The V end was cut by 5 bases, the J end by 4 bases, with 17 bases between. The germline V gene has CDR1 MNHEY and CDR2 SVGAGI. This CDR3 contains 15 residues. This chain's CDR3 is CASSGPSLSGETQYF. CDR3 DNA: TGTGCCAGCAGTGGTCCTAGCCTTTCAGGAGAGACCCAGTACTTC.

With regard to this clonotype: A far larger clone is only one base removed, so a read error is likely. The chain uses TRBV29-1 and TRBJ2-3; D ambiguous. The germline V gene encodes CDR1 SQVTM and CDR2 ANQGSEA. The CDR3 runs 10 residues. CDR3 in amino acids: CNVAPDTQYF. The CDR3 DNA reads as TGCAACGTTGCACCAGATACGCAGTATTTT.

This clonotype was seen repeatedly, ten times or more. V is TRBV12-3 or TRBV12-4 and J is TRBJ1-1, with D possibly TRBD1 on 5 matching bases. Trimming took off 7 bases at V and 1 base at J, with 13 bases between the two ends. The CDR3 is made up of 14 amino acids. In nucleotides, the CDR3 is TGTGCCAGCACGCGGAGGGGACCGAACACTGAAGCTTTCTTT. Its protein is CASTRRGPNTEAFF.

This clonotype has only a few counts. The rearrangement joins TRBV20-1 to TRBJ1-5; D not certain. CDR1 is DFQATT and CDR2 is SNEGSKA in the germline V gene (reference sequence). This CDR3 is 12 amino acids long. Between the trimmed V and J ends, which lost 3 bases and 10 bases, there was a span of 13 bases. The CDR3: CSARGIGSPQHF. CDR3 DNA: TGCAGTGCTAGGGGCATTGGCAGCCCCCAGCATTTT.

This clonotype appeared a few times. The CDR3 DNA sequence: TGTGCCAGCAGCTTAGGACTCAGGGACGAGCAGTACTTC. It encodes CASSLGLRDEQYF. The gene calls are TRBV7-9 and TRBJ2-7; perhaps TRBD1 as D (5 bases). Germline loops: CDR1 SEHNR, CDR2 FQNEAQ (reference sequence). With 1 base removed from V and 5 bases from J, the gap between germline ends came to 9 bases. The CDR3 extends over 13 amino acids.

This clonotype occurred many times. The J gene is TRBJ2-1, the V gene TRBV5-1; maybe TRBD2 (5 bases). This CDR3 contains 15 residues. Looked up from germline, CDR1 is SGHRS and CDR2 is YFSETQ. V was shortened by 9 bases and J by 2 bases, with 18 bases between the two germline ends. CDR3 sequence reads: CATRKASGAYNEQFF. The CDR3 DNA follows: TGCGCCACCCGGAAGGCCTCCGGGGCCTACAATGAGCAGTTCTTC.

This clonotype was counted at least ten times. The rearrangement uses TRBV20-1 and TRBJ1-1; 10 positions agree with TRBD1. The CDR3 has 14 residues. The V segment lost 2 bases and the J segment 6 bases; nucleotides outside the gene matches: 6. The V gene's germline CDR1 is DFQATT and CDR2 SNEGSKA (reference sequence). CDR3 protein: CSARLTGGPAEAFF. CDR3 nucleotide sequence: TGCAGTGCTAGATTGACAGGGGGCCCGGCTGAAGCTTTCTTT.

This clonotype has ten or more counts. The rearrangement uses TRBV7-9 and TRBJ2-7; no reliable D call. This CDR3 contains 14 residues. The germline V and J ends were trimmed by 5 bases and 3 bases, with 14 bases remaining between them. Per germline, CDR1 SEHNR and CDR2 FQNEAQ (reference sequence). The CDR3 is CASSIDTVDYEQYF. CDR3 DNA sequence: TGTGCCAGCAGCATCGACACCGTGGACTACGAGCAGTACTTC.

This clonotype was recorded a few times. V is TRBV10-1 and J is TRBJ1-2, with TRBD1 matching over 9 bases. Per germline, CDR1 WNHNN and CDR2 SYGVQD (reference sequence). The CDR3 is made up of 21 amino acids. The ends lost 0 bases at V and 3 bases at J; junction bases unmatched: 20. CDR3 in amino acids: CASSESWGEGQGEKLDYGYTF. The CDR3 DNA sequence: TGCGCCAGCAGTGAGTCATGGGGGGAGGGACAGGGCGAAAAGTTGGACTATGGCTACACCTTC.

This clonotype has ten or more counts. V gene TRBV28 combines with J gene TRBJ1-4; no clear D. The CDR3 consists of 16 residues. Per germline, CDR1 MDHEN and CDR2 SYDVKM. Trimming left V 5 bases short and J 8 bases short, with 21 bases between. The CDR3 DNA reads TGTGCCAGCAGTCCTAGGACGGGGATAATTGGAGAAAAACTGTTTTTT. It yields the protein CASSPRTGIIGEKLFF. Based on the CDR3 plus reference TRBV28 and TRBJ1-4, the full variable domain is DVKVTQSSRYLVKRTGEKVFLECVQDMDHENMFWYRQDPGLGLRLIYFSYDVKMKEKGDIPEGYSVSREKKERFSLILESASTNQTSMYLCASSPRTGIIGEKLFFGSGTQLSVL.

Concerning this clonotype: With a much larger clone just one base away, this may be a read error. The V gene is TRBV14, the J gene TRBJ2-7; D ambiguous. CDR3 length: 13 residues. Germline V lookup: CDR1 SGHDN, CDR2 FVKESK. The ends were cut back, 7 bases at V and 3 bases at J, with 13 bases in the middle. The CDR3 DNA is TGTGCCAGCAACCCCTATATCTACTACGAGCAGTACTTC. Encoded protein: CASNPYIYYEQYF.

The chain employs TRBV25-1 and TRBJ1-1, with D hard to call. The V and J ends lost 4 bases and 8 bases respectively, with 20 bases between them. This CDR3 is built from 15 residues. Germline V lookup: CDR1 MGHDK, CDR2 SYGVNS. CDR3 sequence: CASSVSGPKGGEAFF. In DNA form, the CDR3 reads TGTGCCAGCAGTGTCTCCGGGCCCAAAGGCGGGGAAGCTTTCTTT.

This clonotype was recorded at least ten times. The rearrangement uses TRBV4-1 and TRBJ2-2, with 9 bases aligning to TRBD1. Trimming removed 3 bases from V and 6 bases from J; junction bases left unmatched: 8. The CDR3 is 16 amino acids. Germline loops: CDR1 MGHRA, CDR2 YSYEKL. Here the CDR3 reads CASSHAGTGKAGELFF. The CDR3 bases are TGCGCCAGCAGCCATGCCGGGACAGGGAAGGCCGGGGAGCTGTTTTTT.

Many counts were recorded for this clonotype. The gene calls are TRBV5-1 and TRBJ2-7; 7 nucleotides agree with TRBD2. The CDR3 loop spans 15 amino acids. Germline V gives CDR1 SGHRS, CDR2 YFSETQ. V lost 1 base and J lost 5; bases outside the gene matches: 9. The CDR3 here is CASSLLAAGENEQYF. CDR3 nucleotides: TGCGCCAGCAGCTTGCTAGCGGCTGGAGAGAACGAGCAGTACTTC.

This clonotype was counted ten times or more. This sequence joins TRBV10-2 and TRBJ2-4, with D maybe TRBD2 (5 bases). The V gene lost 6 bases and the J gene lost 5 bases, with 11 bases spanning the gap. Germline V gives CDR1 WSHSY, CDR2 SAAADI. This CDR3 has 13 amino acids. DNA of the CDR3: TGCGCCAGCAGAGACCGGACTGAAAACATTCAGTACTTC. This codes for CASRDRTENIQYF.

This clonotype came up many times. The chain has TRBV29-1 and TRBJ2-7, with D possibly matching TRBD2 (5 bases). The CDR3 runs to 14 residues. The germline CDR1 and CDR2 sequences are SQVTM and ANQGSEA. Trimming left V 6 bases short and J 1 base short, with 16 bases between. CDR3 DNA sequence: TGCAGCGTGGGTGTCGGGGTAGCATCCTACGAGCAGTACTTC. Its protein is CSVGVGVASYEQYF.

The table lists this clonotype with many counts. V and J are TRBV11-2 and TRBJ2-1; 9 bases align to TRBD2. The CDR3 loop spans 18 amino acids. CDR1 and CDR2 (germline): SGHAT, FQNNGV. V was clipped by 5 bases and J by 1 base; unmatched bases: 12. Here the CDR3 DNA reads TGTGCCAGCAGCCGCACTAGCGGGTATCTAATGTCCTACAATGAGCAGTTCTTC. Translated: CASSRTSGYLMSYNEQFF.

The gene calls are TRBV6-6 and TRBJ2-7; no reliable D call. CDR3 length: 13 residues. Germline V gene sequence: CDR1 MNHNY, CDR2 SVGAGI (reference sequence). The ends were cut back, 8 bases at V and 5 bases at J, with 16 bases in the middle. CDR3 nucleotides: TGTGCCAGCGGCGCATCTAAGGGCAACGAGCAGTACTTC. As protein: CASGASKGNEQYF.

The sample holds many counts of this clonotype. This sequence joins TRBV20-1 and TRBJ2-1; 7 bases line up with TRBD1. There are 15 residues in the CDR3. Germline values: CDR1 DFQATT, CDR2 SNEGSKA (reference sequence). V lost 6 bases and J lost 5; bases outside the gene matches: 13. CDR3 amino acids: CSAVTLGQRNNEQFF. In DNA, the CDR3 is TGCAGTGCCGTTACCCTGGGACAGCGTAACAATGAGCAGTTCTTC.

This clonotype was observed once. It may be a read error: a sequence one base away is much more abundant. Without the conserved terminal phenylalanine or tryptophan, this CDR3 likely stems from a read error. The rearrangement uses TRBV27 and TRBJ2-7; D is uncertain. CDR1 is MNHEY, CDR2 SMNVEV, per germline (reference sequence). V was trimmed by 2 bases and J by 1 base, leaving 6 bases between them. CDR3 length: 13 residues. CDR3 coding DNA: TGTGCCAGCAGTTTAGGAGAGTCCTACGAGCAGTACTAC. It codes for CASSLGESYEQYY.

This clonotype was seen ten or more times. The CDR3 is CASSLWPPGSNQPQHF. The CDR3 DNA is TGTGCCAGCAGTCTGTGGCCCCCGGGGAGCAATCAGCCCCAGCATTTT. The chain combines TRBV27 with TRBJ1-5; D is ambiguous. This CDR3 is built from 16 residues. Trimming stripped 5 bases from V and 1 base from J, with 15 bases between. From germline, CDR1 is MNHEY and CDR2 SMNVEV (reference sequence).

This clonotype has a count of ten or more. V is TRBV6-5 and J is TRBJ2-1; 10 bases match TRBD2. Germline CDR1 MNHEY, CDR2 SVGAGI. The CDR3 consists of 17 residues. V gave up 5 bases and J gave up 0 bases; unmatched junction bases: 7. CDR3: CASSDYLAGASYNEQFF. The CDR3 DNA is TGTGCCAGCAGTGACTACCTAGCGGGAGCCTCCTACAATGAGCAGTTCTTC.

This clonotype occurred many times. V is TRBV28 and J is TRBJ2-7; D possibly matches TRBD1 or TRBD2 (5 bases each). V lost 4 bases and J lost 2, with 9 bases in between. Germline values: CDR1 MDHEN, CDR2 SYDVKM. The CDR3 runs to 13 residues. CDR3 nucleotide sequence: TGTGCCAGCAGTTCTGGGACGACCTACGAGCAGTACTTC. Translating gives CASSSGTTYEQYF.

This clonotype was seen repeatedly, ten times or more. V usage is TRBV12-3 or TRBV12-4 and J usage is TRBJ1-1; D unclear. This CDR3 region has 13 residues. V lost 5 bases to trimming and J lost 3 bases, with 10 bases between them. This CDR3 is CASSQTDYTEAFF. CDR3 coding DNA: TGTGCCAGCAGTCAAACCGATTACACTGAAGCTTTCTTT.